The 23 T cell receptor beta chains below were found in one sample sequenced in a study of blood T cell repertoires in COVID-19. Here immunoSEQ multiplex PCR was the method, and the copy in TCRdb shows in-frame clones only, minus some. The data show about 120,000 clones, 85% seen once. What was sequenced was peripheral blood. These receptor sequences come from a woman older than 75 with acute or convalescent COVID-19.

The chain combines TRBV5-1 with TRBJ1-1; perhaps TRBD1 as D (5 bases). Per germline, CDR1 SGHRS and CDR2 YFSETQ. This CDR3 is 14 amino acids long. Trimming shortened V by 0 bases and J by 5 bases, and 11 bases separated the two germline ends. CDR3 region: CASSLAQGITEAFF. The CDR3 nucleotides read TGCGCCAGCAGCTTGGCGCAGGGAATAACTGAAGCTTTCTTT.

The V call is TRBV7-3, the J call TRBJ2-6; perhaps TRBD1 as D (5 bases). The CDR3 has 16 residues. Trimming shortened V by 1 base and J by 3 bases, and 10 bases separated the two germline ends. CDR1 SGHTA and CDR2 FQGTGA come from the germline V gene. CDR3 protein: CASSLKTGSGANVLTF. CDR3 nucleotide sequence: TGTGCCAGCAGCTTAAAAACAGGAAGTGGGGCCAACGTCCTGACTTTC.

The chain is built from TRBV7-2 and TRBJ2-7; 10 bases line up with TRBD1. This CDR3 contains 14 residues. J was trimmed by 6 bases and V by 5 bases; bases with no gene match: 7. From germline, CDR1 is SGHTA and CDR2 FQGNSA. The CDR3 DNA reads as TGTGCCAGCAGCAATTACGGACAGGGGGGCGAGCAGTACTTC. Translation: CASSNYGQGGEQYF.

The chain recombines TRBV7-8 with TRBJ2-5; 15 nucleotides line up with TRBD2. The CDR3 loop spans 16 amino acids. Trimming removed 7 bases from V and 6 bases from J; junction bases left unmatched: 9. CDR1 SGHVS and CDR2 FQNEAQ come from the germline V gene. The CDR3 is CASTGLAGGLWQTQYF. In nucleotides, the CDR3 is TGTGCCAGCACGGGACTAGCGGGGGGCCTCTGGCAGACCCAGTACTTC.

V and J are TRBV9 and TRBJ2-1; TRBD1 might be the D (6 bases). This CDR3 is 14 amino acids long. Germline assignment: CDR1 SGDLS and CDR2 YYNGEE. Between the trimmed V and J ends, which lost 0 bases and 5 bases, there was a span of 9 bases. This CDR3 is CASSVDRVNNEQFF. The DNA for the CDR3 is TGTGCCAGCAGCGTAGACAGGGTTAACAATGAGCAGTTCTTC.

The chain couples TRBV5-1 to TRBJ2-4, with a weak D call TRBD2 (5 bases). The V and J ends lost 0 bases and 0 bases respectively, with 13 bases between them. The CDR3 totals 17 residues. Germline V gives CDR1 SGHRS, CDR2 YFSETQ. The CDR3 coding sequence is TGCGCCAGCAGCTTGGGGGCGGCCGGACTAGCCAAAAACATTCAGTACTTC. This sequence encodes CASSLGAAGLAKNIQYF. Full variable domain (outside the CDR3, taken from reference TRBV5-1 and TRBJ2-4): KAGVTQTPRYLIKTRGQQVTLSCSPISGHRSVSWYQQTPGQGLQFLFEYFSETQRNKGNFPGRFSGRQFSNSRSEMNVSTLELGDSALYLCASSLGAAGLAKNIQYFGAGTRLSVL.

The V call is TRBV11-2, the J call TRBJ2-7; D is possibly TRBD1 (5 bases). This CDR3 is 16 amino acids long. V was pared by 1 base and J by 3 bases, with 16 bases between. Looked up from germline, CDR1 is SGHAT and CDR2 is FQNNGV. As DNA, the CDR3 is TGTGCCAGCAGCTTAGTTGCAGGGTTGCGAGGCTACGAGCAGTACGTC. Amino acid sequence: CASSLVAGLRGYEQYV.

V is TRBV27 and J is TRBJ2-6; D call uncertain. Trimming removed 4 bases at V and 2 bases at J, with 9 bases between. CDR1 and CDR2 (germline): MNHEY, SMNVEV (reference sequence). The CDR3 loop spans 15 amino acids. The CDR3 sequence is CASSSAGAGANVLTF. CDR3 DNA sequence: TGTGCCAGCAGTTCTGCAGGCGCTGGGGCCAACGTCCTGACTTTC.

The CDR3 is CASSLDRTVSYEQYF. The CDR3 nucleotides are TGTGCCAGCAGTCTGGACAGGACTGTCTCCTACGAGCAGTACTTC. The chain couples TRBV7-2 to TRBJ2-7; 7 bases fit TRBD1. V shed 6 bases, J shed 0 bases, and the junction held 8 bases outside the gene matches. The CDR3 runs to 15 residues. CDR1 is SGHTA, CDR2 FQGNSA, per germline. The complete variable domain, with remaining parts taken from reference TRBV7-2 and TRBJ2-7, reads GAGVSQSPSNKVTEKGKDVELRCDPISGHTALYWYRQSLGQGLEFLIYFQGNSAPDKSGLPSDRFSAERTGGSVSTLTIQRTQQEDSAVYLCASSLDRTVSYEQYFGPGTRLTVT.

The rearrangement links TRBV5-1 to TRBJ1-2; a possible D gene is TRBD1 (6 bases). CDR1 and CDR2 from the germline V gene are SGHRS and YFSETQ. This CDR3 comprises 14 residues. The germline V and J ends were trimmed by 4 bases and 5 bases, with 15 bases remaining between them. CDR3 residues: CASSPPDSSYGYTF. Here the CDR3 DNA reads TGCGCCAGCAGCCCCCCGGACAGTTCTTATGGCTACACCTTC.

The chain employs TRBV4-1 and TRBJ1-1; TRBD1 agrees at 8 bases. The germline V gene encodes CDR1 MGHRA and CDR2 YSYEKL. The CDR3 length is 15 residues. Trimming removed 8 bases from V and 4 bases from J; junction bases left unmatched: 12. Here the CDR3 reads CASAQGENRGTEAFF. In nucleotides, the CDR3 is TGCGCCAGCGCACAGGGGGAAAATCGGGGCACTGAAGCTTTCTTT.

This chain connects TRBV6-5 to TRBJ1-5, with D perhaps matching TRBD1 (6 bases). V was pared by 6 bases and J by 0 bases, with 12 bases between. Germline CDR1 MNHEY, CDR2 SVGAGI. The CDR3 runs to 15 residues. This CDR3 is CASSPSDSSNQPQHF. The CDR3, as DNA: TGTGCCAGCAGCCCCTCGGACAGTAGCAATCAGCCCCAGCATTTT.

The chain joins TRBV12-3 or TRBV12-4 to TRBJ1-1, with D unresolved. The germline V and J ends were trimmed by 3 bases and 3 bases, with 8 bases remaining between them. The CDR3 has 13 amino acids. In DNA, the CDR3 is TGTGCCAGCAGTTTCTATTCTGACACTGAAGCTTTCTTT. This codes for CASSFYSDTEAFF.

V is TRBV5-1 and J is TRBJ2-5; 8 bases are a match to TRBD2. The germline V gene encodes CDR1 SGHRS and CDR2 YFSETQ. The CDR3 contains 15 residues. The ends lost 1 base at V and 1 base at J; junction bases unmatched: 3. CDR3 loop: CASSLFLAGQETQYF. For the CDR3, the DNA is TGCGCCAGCAGCTTGTTCCTAGCGGGCCAAGAGACCCAGTACTTC.

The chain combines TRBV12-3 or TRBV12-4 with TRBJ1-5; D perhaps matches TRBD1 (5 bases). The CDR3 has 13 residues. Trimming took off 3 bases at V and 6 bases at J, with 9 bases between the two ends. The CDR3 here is CASSLQGTQPQHF. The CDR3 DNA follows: TGTGCCAGCAGTTTGCAGGGCACTCAGCCCCAGCATTTT.

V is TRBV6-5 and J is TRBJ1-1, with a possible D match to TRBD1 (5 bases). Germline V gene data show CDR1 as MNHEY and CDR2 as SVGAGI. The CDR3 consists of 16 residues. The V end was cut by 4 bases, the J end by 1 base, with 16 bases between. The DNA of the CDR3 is TGTGCCAGCAGTTCCATCCTTCTTAGGGGGAACACTGAAGCTTTCTTT. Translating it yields CASSSILLRGNTEAFF.

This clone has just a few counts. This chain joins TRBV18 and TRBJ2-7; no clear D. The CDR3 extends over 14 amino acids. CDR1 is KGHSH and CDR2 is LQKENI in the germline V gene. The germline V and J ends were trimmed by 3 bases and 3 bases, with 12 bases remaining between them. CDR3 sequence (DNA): TGTGCCAGCTCACCGGCCGGGTTGGACTACGAGCAGTACTTC. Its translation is CASSPAGLDYEQYF.

The DNA for the CDR3 is TGTGCTAGCCACCTGGCGGGGATCGTTGGCTACACCTTC. Protein sequence: CASHLAGIVGYTF. The chain links TRBV12-5 to TRBJ1-2; D is undetermined. V lost 9 bases and J 7 bases, leaving 18 bases between the germline ends. The CDR3 spans 13 residues. Germline loops: CDR1 LGHNT, CDR2 FRNRAP.

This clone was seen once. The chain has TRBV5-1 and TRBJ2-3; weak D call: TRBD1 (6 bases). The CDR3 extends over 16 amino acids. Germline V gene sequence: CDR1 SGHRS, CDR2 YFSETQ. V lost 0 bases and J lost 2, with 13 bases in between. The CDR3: CASSLVAGANTDTQYF. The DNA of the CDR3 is TGCGCCAGCAGCTTGGTAGCAGGGGCCAACACAGATACGCAGTATTTT. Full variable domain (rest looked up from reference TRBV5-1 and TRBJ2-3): KAGVTQTPRYLIKTRGQQVTLSCSPISGHRSVSWYQQTPGQGLQFLFEYFSETQRNKGNFPGRFSGRQFSNSRSEMNVSTLELGDSALYLCASSLVAGANTDTQYFGPGTRLTVL.

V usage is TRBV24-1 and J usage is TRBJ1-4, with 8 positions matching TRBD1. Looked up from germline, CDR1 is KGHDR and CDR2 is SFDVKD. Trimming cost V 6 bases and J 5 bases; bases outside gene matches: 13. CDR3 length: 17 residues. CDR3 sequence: CATSYSANWTGNEKLFF. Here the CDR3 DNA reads TGTGCCACCAGTTATTCCGCTAACTGGACAGGGAATGAAAAACTGTTTTTT.

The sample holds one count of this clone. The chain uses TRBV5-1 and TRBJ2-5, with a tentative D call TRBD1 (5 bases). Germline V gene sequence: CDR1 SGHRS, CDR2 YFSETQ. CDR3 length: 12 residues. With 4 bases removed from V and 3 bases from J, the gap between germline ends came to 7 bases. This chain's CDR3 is CASSEGEETQYF. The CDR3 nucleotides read TGCGCCAGCAGCGAAGGGGAAGAGACCCAGTACTTC.

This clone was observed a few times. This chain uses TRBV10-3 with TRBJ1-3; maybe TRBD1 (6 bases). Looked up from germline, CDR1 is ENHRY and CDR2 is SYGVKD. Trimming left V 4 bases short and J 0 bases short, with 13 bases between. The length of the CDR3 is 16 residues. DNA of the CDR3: TGTGCCATCAGTGGCGGCAGGGGCGGCTCTGGAAACACCATATATTTT. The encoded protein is CAISGGRGGSGNTIYF.

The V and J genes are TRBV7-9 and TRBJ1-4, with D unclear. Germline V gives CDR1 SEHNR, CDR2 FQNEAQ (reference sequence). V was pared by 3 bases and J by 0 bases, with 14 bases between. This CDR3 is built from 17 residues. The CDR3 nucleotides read TGTGCCAGCAGCTTCGCCTCGGGATCCTCAACTAATGAAAAACTGTTTTTT. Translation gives CASSFASGSSTNEKLFF.